This TCR beta chain was sequenced in a study of blood T cells in healthy people across ages. This clonotype was seen a few times. It was with a sample-barcoded 5' primer and a J-beta primer mix that a second PCR of about 6 to 12 cycles was run. Each cDNA molecule carried a tag from a template-switch adaptor that contained 12 random nucleotides. Each CDR3 protein is one row after TCRdb ran MiXCR on the 5' RACE reads. Of roughly 1 million distinct CDR3 sequences listed, 20% to 25% are singletons. The CDR3 contains 15 residues. CDR1 MNHEY and CDR2 SVGAGI come from the germline V gene. V gave up 3 bases and J gave up 0 bases, with 6 bases separating them. The same sample was also used in a study of T cells of mothers and their children. Per that paper: When mothers and children were related, their normalized repertoire overlap, which was always slightly higher, did not differ significantly from that of unrelated pairs.

The chain uses TRBV6-5 and TRBJ2-6; D gene ambiguous. Specimen: blood. The receptor was derived from a girl aged 2 to 10 in good health. The CDR3 protein is CASSYPASGANVLTF. In DNA form, the CDR3 reads TGTGCCAGCAGTTATCCGGCCTCTGGGGCCAACGTCCTGACTTTC.